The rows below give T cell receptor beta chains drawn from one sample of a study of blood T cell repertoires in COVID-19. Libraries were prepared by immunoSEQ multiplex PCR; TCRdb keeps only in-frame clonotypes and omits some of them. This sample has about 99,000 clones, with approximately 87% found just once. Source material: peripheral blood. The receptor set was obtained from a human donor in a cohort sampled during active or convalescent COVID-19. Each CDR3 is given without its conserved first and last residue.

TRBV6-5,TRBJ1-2,ASSYRDSNYGYT
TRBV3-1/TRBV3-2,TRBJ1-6,ASSLDRFYNSPLH
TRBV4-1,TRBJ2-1,ASSQELGQEF
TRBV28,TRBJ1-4,ASSPHLGTGDEDEKLF
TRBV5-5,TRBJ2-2,ASSLGQWGPGGELF
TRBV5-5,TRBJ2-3,ASSSNLGLTGDTQY
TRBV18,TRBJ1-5,ASSPTRDRGQPQH
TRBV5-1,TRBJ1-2,ASSRTGGGDYGYT
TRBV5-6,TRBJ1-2,ASSLMDRIDGYT
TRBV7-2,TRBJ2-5,ASSLFAGGRETQY
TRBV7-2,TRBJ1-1,ASSFGQGTEAF
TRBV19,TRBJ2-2,ASSNRLAGGPGGELF
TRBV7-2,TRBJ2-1,ASKIAAETYNEQF
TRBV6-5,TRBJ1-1,ASKQGMNTEAF